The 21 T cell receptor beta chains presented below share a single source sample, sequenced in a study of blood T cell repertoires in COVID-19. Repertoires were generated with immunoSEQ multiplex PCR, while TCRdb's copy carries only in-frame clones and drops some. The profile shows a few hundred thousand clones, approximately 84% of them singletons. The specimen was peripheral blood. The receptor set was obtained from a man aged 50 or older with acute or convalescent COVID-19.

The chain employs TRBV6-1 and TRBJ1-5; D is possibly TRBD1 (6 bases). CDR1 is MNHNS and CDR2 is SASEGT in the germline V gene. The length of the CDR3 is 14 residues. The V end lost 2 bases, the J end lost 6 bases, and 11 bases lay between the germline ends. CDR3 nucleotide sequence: TGTGCCAGCAGTGAACTTACAGGGTTTCAGCCCCAGCATTTT. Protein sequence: CASSELTGFQPQHF.

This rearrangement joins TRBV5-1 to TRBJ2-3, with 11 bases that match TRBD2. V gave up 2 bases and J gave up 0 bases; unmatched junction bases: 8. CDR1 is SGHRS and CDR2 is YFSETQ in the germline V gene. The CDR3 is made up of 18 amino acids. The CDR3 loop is CASSFLAGGRSSTDTQYF. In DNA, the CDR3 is TGCGCCAGCAGCTTCCTAGCGGGGGGCCGGTCTAGCACAGATACGCAGTATTTT.

The CDR3 spells CASSQAVSNQPQHF. CDR3 in DNA: TGTGCCAGCAGCCAAGCCGTTAGCAATCAGCCCCAGCATTTT. This chain uses TRBV3-1 (or the pseudogene TRBV3-2) with TRBJ1-5, with D uncertain. V was trimmed by 1 base and J by 0 bases, leaving 4 bases between them. This CDR3 is built from 14 residues. CDR1 and CDR2 (germline): LGHDT, YNNKEL (reference sequence).

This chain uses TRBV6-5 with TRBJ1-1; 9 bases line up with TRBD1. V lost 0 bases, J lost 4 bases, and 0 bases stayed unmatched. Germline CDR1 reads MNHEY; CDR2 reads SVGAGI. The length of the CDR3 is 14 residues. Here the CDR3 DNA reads TGTGCCAGCAGTTACTCGGGACAGGGCACTGAAGCTTTCTTT. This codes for CASSYSGQGTEAFF.

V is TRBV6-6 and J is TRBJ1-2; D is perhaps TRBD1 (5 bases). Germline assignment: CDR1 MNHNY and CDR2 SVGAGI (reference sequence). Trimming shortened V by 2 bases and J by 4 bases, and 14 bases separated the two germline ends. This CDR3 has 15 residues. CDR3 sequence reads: CASSYRSREGYGYTF. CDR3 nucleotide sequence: TGTGCCAGCAGTTACAGGAGCAGGGAAGGCTATGGCTACACCTTC.

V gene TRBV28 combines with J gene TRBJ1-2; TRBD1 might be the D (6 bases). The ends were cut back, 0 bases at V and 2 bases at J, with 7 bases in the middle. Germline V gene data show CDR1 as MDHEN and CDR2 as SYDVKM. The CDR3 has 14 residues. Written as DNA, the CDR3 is TGTGCCAGCAGTTTATGGGGGGCCAACTATGGCTACACCTTC. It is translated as CASSLWGANYGYTF.

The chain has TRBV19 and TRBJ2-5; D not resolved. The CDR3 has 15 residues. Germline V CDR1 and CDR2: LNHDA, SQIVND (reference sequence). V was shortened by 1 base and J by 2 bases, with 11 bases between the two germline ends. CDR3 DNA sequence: TGTGCCAGTAGTATAGTAAGCCGTGGTCAAGAGACCCAGTACTTC. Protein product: CASSIVSRGQETQYF. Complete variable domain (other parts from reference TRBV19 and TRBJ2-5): DGGITQSPKYLFRKEGQNVTLSCEQNLNHDAMYWYRQDPGQGLRLIYYSQIVNDFQKGDIAEGYSVSREKKESFPLTVTSAQKNPTAFYLCASSIVSRGQETQYFGPGTRLLVL.

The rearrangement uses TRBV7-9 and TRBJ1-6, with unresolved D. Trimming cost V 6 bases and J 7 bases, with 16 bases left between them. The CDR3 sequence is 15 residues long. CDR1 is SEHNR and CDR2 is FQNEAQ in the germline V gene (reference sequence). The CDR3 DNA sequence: TGTGCCAGCAGAGGTGGAGAACCCTCAAATTCACCCCTCCACTTT. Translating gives CASRGGEPSNSPLHF.

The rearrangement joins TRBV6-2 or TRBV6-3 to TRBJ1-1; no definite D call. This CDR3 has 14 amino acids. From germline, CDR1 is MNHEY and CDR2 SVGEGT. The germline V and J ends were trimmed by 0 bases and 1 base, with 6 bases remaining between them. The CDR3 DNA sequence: TGTGCCAGCAGTTACTCCCCACAGAACACTGAAGCTTTCTTT. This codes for CASSYSPQNTEAFF.

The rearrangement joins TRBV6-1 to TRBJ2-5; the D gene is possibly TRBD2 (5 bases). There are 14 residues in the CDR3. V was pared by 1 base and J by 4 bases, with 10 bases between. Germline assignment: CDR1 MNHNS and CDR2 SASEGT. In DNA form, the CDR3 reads TGTGCCAGCAGTGAAGACCCTAGCCGAGAGACCCAGTACTTC. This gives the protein CASSEDPSRETQYF.

The CDR3 region is CASSYSTQGSSGYTF. The CDR3 region has the DNA TGTGCCAGCAGTTACTCGACTCAGGGTAGTTCTGGCTACACCTTC. The rearrangement joins TRBV6-5 to TRBJ1-2, with a tentative D call TRBD1 (5 bases). The CDR3 is 15 residues long. Germline assignment: CDR1 MNHEY and CDR2 SVGAGI. The ends were cut back, 0 bases at V and 7 bases at J, with 15 bases in the middle.

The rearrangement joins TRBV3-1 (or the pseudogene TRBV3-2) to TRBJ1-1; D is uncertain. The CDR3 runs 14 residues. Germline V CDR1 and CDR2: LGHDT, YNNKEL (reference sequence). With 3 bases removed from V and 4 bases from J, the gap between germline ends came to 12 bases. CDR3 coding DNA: TGTGCCAGCAGCCAGTCAGGTCTTTCCACTGAAGCTTTCTTT. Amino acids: CASSQSGLSTEAFF.

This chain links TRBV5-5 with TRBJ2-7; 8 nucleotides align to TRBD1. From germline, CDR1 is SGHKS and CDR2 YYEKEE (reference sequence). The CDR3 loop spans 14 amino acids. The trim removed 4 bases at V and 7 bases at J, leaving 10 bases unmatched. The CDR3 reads CASSTGQGSREQYF. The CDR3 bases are TGTGCCAGCAGCACCGGACAGGGATCGAGGGAGCAGTACTTC.

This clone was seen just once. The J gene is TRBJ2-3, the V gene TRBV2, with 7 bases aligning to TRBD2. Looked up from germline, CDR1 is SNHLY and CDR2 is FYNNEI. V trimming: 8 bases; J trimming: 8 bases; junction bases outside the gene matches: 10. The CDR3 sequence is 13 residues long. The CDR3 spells CASLADRWGTQYF. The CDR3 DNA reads TGTGCCAGCCTAGCGGATAGGTGGGGTACGCAGTATTTT.

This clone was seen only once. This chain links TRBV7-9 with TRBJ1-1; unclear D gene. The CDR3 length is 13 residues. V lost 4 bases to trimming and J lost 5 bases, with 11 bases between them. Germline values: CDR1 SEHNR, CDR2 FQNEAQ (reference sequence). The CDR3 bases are TGTGCCAGCAGCTCCAACCTGAGGACTGAAGCTTTCTTT. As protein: CASSSNLRTEAFF.

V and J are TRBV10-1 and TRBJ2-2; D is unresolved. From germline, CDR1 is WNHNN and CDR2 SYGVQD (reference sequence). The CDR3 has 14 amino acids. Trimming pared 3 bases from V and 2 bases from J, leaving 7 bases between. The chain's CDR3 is CASSERRNTGELFF. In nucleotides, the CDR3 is TGCGCCAGCAGTGAACGGAGAAACACCGGGGAGCTGTTTTTT.

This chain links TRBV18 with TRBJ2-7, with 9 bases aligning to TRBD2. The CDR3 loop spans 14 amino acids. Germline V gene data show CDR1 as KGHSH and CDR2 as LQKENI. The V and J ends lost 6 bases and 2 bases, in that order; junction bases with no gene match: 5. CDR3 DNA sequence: TGTGCCAGCTCGCCTAGCGGGGCCCCCTACGAGCAGTACTTC. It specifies CASSPSGAPYEQYF.

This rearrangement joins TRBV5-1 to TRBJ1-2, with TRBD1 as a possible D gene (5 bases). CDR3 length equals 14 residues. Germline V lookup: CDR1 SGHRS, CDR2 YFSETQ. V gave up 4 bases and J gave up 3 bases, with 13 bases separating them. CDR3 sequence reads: CASSLAGGHYGYTF. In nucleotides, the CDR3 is TGCGCCAGCAGCCTGGCGGGGGGACACTATGGCTACACCTTC.

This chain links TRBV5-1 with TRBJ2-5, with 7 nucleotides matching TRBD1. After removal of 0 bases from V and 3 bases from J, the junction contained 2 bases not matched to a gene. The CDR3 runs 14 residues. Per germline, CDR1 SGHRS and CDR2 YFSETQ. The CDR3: CASSLATGEETQYF. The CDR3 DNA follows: TGCGCCAGCAGCTTGGCTACAGGGGAAGAGACCCAGTACTTC.

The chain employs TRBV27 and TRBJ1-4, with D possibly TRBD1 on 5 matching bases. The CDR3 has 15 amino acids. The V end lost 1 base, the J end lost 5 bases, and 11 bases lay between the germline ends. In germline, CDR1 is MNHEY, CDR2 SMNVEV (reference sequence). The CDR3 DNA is TGTGCCAGCAGTTTATGGCAGGGCCCAAATGAAAAACTGTTTTTT. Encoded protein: CASSLWQGPNEKLFF.

CDR3 DNA: TGTGCCAGCAGTCCTCGGGGGGGGTCCCACTCTGAGCAGTTCTTC. Translated, it gives CASSPRGGSHSEQFF. The J gene is TRBJ2-1, the V gene TRBV27, with 8 bases matching TRBD2. V was pared by 5 bases and J by 9 bases, with 12 bases of the junction left unmatched. This CDR3 has 15 residues. Germline V CDR1 and CDR2: MNHEY, SMNVEV (reference sequence).